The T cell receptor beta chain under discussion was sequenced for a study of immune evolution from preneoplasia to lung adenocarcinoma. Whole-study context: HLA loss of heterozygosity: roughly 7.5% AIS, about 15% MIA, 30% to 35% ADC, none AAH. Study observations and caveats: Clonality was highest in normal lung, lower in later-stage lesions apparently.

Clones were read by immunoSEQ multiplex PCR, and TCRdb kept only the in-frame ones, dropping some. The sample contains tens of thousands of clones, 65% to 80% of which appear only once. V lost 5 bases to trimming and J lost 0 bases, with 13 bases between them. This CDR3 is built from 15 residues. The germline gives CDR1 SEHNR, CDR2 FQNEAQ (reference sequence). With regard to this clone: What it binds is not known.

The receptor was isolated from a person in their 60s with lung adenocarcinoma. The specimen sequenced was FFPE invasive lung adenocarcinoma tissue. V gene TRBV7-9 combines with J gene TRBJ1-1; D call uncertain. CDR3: CASSPQGRVNTEAFF. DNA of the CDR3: TGTGCCAGCAGCCCCCAAGGGCGGGTGAACACTGAAGCTTTCTTT.